What follows is one TCR beta chain and its context. The antigen is not known. TCRdb keeps only in-frame clones here, not all; method: immunoSEQ multiplex PCR. The sample carries roughly 140,000 clones, around nine tenths recorded once. V dropped 3 bases and J dropped 2; count of bases not matched to a gene: 9. Germline loops: CDR1 MNHNS, CDR2 SASEGT. The CDR3 sequence is 16 residues long. The source of the sample is a study of cytomegalovirus exposure and HLA in healthy donors. Broader study findings: Associated with cytomegalovirus, according to the listing, were 150 to 200 TCR beta chains.

The sample taken for sequencing was PBMCs. The clonotype was recovered from a man aged 18 to 29 in good health and CMV-seropositive. The rearrangement links TRBV6-1 to TRBJ1-1; TRBD1 matches at 7 bases. The CDR3 region has the DNA TGTGCCAGCAGTGACCCGGGACAGAAAGGCAACACTGAAGCTTTCTTT. Translating gives CASSDPGQKGNTEAFF.